The present T cell receptor (beta chain) was sequenced within a study of CXCR3-negative and CXCR3-positive naive CD8 T cells. Study background: Sequencing yielded approximately 130 million TRB reads, roughly 1.5 +/- 0.3 million per library.

On this clonotype: Its antigen is still unknown.

UMI labels and 5' RACE were used to prepare the TRB cDNA libraries. TCRdb reanalyzed the 5' RACE reads and collapses them to one entry per CDR3 protein, without DNA. The sample is made up of more than 45,000 distinct CDR3 sequences, and the top ten hold roughly a quarter of it. Study results and caveats: Memory CD8+ cells had much lower diversity, and both naive subsets had comparably high diversity.

The sample taken for sequencing was memory CD8+ T cells from blood. This clonotype was obtained from a human donor in good health. Some clones in this sample may be carry-over from other donors' samples.

The CDR3 region is CASSLGPAGQETQYF. The chain couples TRBV28 to TRBJ2-5; the D call from TCRdb, TRBD2, cannot be confirmed without DNA. Germline loops: CDR1 MDHEN, CDR2 SYDVKM. This CDR3 spans 15 amino acids.